The clone carrying this T cell receptor (beta chain) was seen once. The record originates from a study of blood T cell repertoires in COVID-19. About the research overall: The origin of the acute and convalescent COVID-19 samples was the United States, Italy and Spain. PBMCs, B-cell-depleted T cells, or T cells provided the cDNA or gDNA that made up the material.

CDR3 length equals 15 residues. The junction had 7 bases not matched to a gene; V was cut back by 5 bases and J by 6 bases. Germline values: CDR1 LNHDA, CDR2 SQIVND (reference sequence). How the authors handled the data: Reference gene primer amplification in the assay estimated nucleated cell counts. Repertoires were generated with immunoSEQ multiplex PCR, while TCRdb's copy carries only in-frame clones and drops some. D and trimming were read from the DNA, whereas the V and J calls and clone size are those reported in that table. The sample records around 160,000 clones, around 81% being singletons.

The receptor comes from a human donor with acute or convalescent COVID-19. The donor label of this sample is uncertain. The chain carries TRBV19 and TRBJ1-6, with 7 bases identical to TRBD1. Sequenced sample: peripheral blood. CDR3 sequence: CASSSSGQTNSPLHF. The CDR3 region has the DNA TGTGCCAGTAGTTCCTCGGGACAGACTAATTCACCCCTCCACTTT.